This section outlines one T cell receptor beta chain sequence together with its context. Its antigen is not known. These data are taken from a study of shared clonotypes between healthy human individuals. For the study at large: Each donor contributed plates that comprised three CD4 naive, three CD4 memory, two CD8 naive and one CD8 memory. The study, taken as a whole, reports: A few donors had about 5.1% of their naive CD4 clonotypes in common.

V dropped 5 bases and J dropped 5; count of bases not matched to a gene: 11. Germline loops: CDR1 SGHVS, CDR2 FQNEAQ. The CDR3 covers 16 residues. The repertoire was sequenced with immunoSEQ multiplex PCR; TCRdb's copy has only in-frame clones and lacks some. The sample consists of approximately 2.3 million clones, 85% to 95% of them appearing once. The source material was naive CD4+ T cells from PBMCs. Subset indicated: CD45RA+ positively selected. This TCR came from a man between 18 and 29 years old in good health. Some clones in this sample may be carry-over from other donors' samples. The V and J genes are TRBV7-8 and TRBJ1-2, with 10 bases that match TRBD1. The CDR3 here is CASSDDRGRFPYGYTF. CDR3 nucleotides: TGTGCCAGCAGCGACGACAGGGGGCGCTTCCCGTATGGCTACACCTTC.